This TCR beta chain derives from a study of T cell responses to AZD1222 COVID-19 vaccine. Regarding the study as a whole: Unmutated variant regions are reportedly targeted by nearly half of spike-specific TCRs.

Sequencing used immunoSEQ multiplex PCR; TCRdb keeps in-frame clones, though not all of them. The repertoire has about 130,000 clones, roughly 93% of them found once; the top ten carry around 3.1%. Notes on this clone: Its antigen is not identified.

V lost 4 bases and J lost 6; bases outside the gene matches: 6. The CDR3 contains 13 residues. CDR1 SGHRS and CDR2 YFSETQ come from the germline V gene. V usage is TRBV5-1 and J usage is TRBJ1-2; TRBD1 matches at 7 bases. This sample comprised peripheral blood, obtained on day 0 of AZD1222 vaccination. The sequence was collected from an adult in good health. CDR3 loop: CASSTNRGDGYTF. The CDR3 DNA follows: TGCGCCAGCAGCACAAACAGGGGAGATGGCTACACCTTC.